Detailed here is one T cell receptor (beta chain). The data derive from a study of CD8 T cells in Susac syndrome. From blood CD8+ and CD4+ T cells, the TCR beta chain was sequenced. The study used healthy donors as controls matched for age and sex. Through negative isolation, CD4+ and CD8+ T cells were obtained, while TEMRA cells were enriched using FACS. RNA was extracted with the RNeasy kit, and a quantity of roughly 0.5 to 1 ug was reverse transcribed using random hexamers. The immunoSEQ assay covered 54 Vbeta and 13 Jbeta segments for CDR3. MiXCR, applied by TCRdb to the immunoSEQ multiplex PCR reads, yields one record per CDR3 protein. The table includes 140,000 to 150,000 distinct CDR3 sequences, around 94% detected once. CDR1 and CDR2 (germline): SNHLY, FYNNEI. The CDR3 consists of 13 residues. V was pared by 4 bases and J by 4 bases, with 8 bases between.

Input material: CD4+ T cells from PBMCs. This receptor was taken from a human donor in good health. The V call is TRBV2, the J call TRBJ2-1, with TRBD1 as a possible D gene (5 bases). CDR3: CASSVGQYNEQFF. The CDR3 nucleotides are TGTGCCAGCAGTGTGGGGCAATACAATGAGCAGTTCTTC.